Below, 28 T cell receptor beta chains from the same sample are listed, as sequenced in a study of T-cell reconstitution after alpha-beta-depleted transplantation in children. Construction of the TCRbeta library involved unique molecular identifiers. Each CDR3 protein gets one entry after TCRdb re-called the PCR reads with MiXCR. The sample lists about 500,000 distinct CDR3 sequences, approximately 30% occurring once. The source material was PBMCs from the stem cell graft donor, sampled from the stem cell graft. These receptors were collected from a human donor who donated a stem cell graft to a child with aplastic anemia.

This clonotype was seen many times. This chain links TRBV6-5 with TRBJ2-1; 10 bases are shared with TRBD2. Trimming took 6 bases from V and 3 from J; bases not matched to a gene: 5. The CDR3 contains 15 residues. Germline values: CDR1 MNHEY, CDR2 SVGAGI. The CDR3 coding sequence is TGTGCCAGCAGCCGGGGACTAGCGCTCTACAATGAGCAGTTCTTC. Translating it yields CASSRGLALYNEQFF.

This clonotype was detected a few times. The V gene is TRBV12-3 or TRBV12-4, the J gene TRBJ2-3; weak D call: TRBD2 (7 bases). V lost 3 bases, J lost 1 base, and 20 bases lay in between. The length of the CDR3 is 18 residues. The CDR3 spells CASSFSRRGASGTDTQYF. CDR3 DNA sequence: TGTGCCAGCAGTTTTTCCCGACGGGGGGCTAGCGGCACAGATACGCAGTATTTT.

The V gene is TRBV11-1, the J gene TRBJ2-1; D gene uncertain. The germline V gene encodes CDR1 SGHAT and CDR2 FQDESV (reference sequence). Trimming took 6 bases from V and 1 from J, leaving 22 bases between them. The CDR3 has 18 amino acids. CDR3 DNA sequence: TGTGCCAGCAGAGATGGGAAGTTTAACGTCCGGTCCTACAATGAGCAGTTCTTC. Encoded protein: CASRDGKFNVRSYNEQFF.

The rearrangement links TRBV20-1 to TRBJ2-2, with D tentatively TRBD1 (5 bases). This CDR3 contains 14 residues. CDR1 is DFQATT and CDR2 is SNEGSKA in the germline V gene (reference sequence). Trimming left V 0 bases short and J 6 bases short, with 11 bases between. DNA for the CDR3: TGCAGTGCTAGAGATCCACAGGCACCCGGGGAGCTGTTTTTT. The encoded protein is CSARDPQAPGELFF.

The chain uses TRBV9 and TRBJ2-3; the match to TRBD2 covers 9 bases. In germline, CDR1 is SGDLS, CDR2 YYNGEE. V lost 0 bases and J lost 2; bases outside the gene matches: 1. This CDR3 comprises 15 residues. The CDR3 DNA reads as TGTGCCAGCAGCGTAGGACTAGCGGCCACAGATACGCAGTATTTT. This translates into CASSVGLAATDTQYF.

This sequence joins TRBV3-1 and TRBJ1-6; TRBD1 aligns across 8 bases. Germline CDR1 and CDR2: LGHDT and YNNKEL (reference sequence). J lost 8 bases, V lost 4 bases, and 13 bases had no gene match. CDR3 length: 17 amino acids. This CDR3 is CASSLMPPGTGHSPLHF. The CDR3, as DNA: TGTGCCAGCAGCCTCATGCCTCCCGGGACAGGTCATTCACCCCTCCACTTT.

There are a few counts of this clonotype. The CDR3, as DNA: TGTGCCATCAGTGAGTGGGGGGTTGCAGTGAACACTGAAGCTTTCTTT. Encoded protein: CAISEWGVAVNTEAFF. The V and J genes are TRBV10-3 and TRBJ1-1; D possibly corresponds to TRBD1 (5 bases). This CDR3 comprises 16 residues. Germline V gene data show CDR1 as ENHRY and CDR2 as SYGVKD. Trimming took off 1 base at V and 0 bases at J, with 12 bases between the two ends.

The chain uses TRBV12-3 or TRBV12-4 and TRBJ1-5; a possible D gene is TRBD1 (5 bases). Trimming took off 5 bases at V and 2 bases at J, with 13 bases between the two ends. This CDR3 has 15 residues. CDR3 residues: CASSGDGGGNQPQHF. CDR3 DNA: TGTGCCAGCAGTGGCGATGGAGGGGGCAATCAGCCCCAGCATTTT.

CDR3 region: CASSTIPSGFTDTQYF. CDR3 nucleotide sequence: TGCGCCAGCAGCACAATCCCTAGCGGGTTCACAGATACGCAGTATTTT. V gene TRBV5-1 combines with J gene TRBJ2-3; 8 bases map to TRBD2. With V trimmed by 4 bases and J by 2 bases, 9 bases remained unmatched. Germline CDR1 reads SGHRS; CDR2 reads YFSETQ. CDR3 length: 16 amino acids.

This chain links TRBV3-1 with TRBJ2-7; D perhaps matches TRBD1 (7 bases). CDR1 and CDR2 (germline): LGHDT, YNNKEL (reference sequence). The CDR3 extends over 15 amino acids. V dropped 0 bases and J dropped 3 bases, with 12 bases sitting between them. CDR3 in amino acids: CASSQDRGAYYEQYF. CDR3 nucleotide sequence: TGTGCCAGCAGCCAAGACAGGGGGGCATACTACGAGCAGTACTTC.

This clonotype has only a few counts. The chain employs TRBV12-5 and TRBJ2-1; 12 nucleotides match TRBD2. The CDR3 sequence is 15 residues long. CDR1 and CDR2 from the germline V gene are LGHNT and FRNRAP. J lost 6 bases, V lost 6 bases, and 6 bases had no gene match. The CDR3 sequence is CASGLGLAGANEQFF. The DNA of the CDR3 is TGTGCTAGTGGCCTGGGACTAGCGGGCGCCAATGAGCAGTTCTTC.

The CDR3: CASSLAFSGIGEQFF. In DNA form, the CDR3 reads TGCGCCAGCAGCTTAGCATTTAGCGGGATTGGGGAGCAGTTCTTC. The chain is built from TRBV4-3 and TRBJ2-1; 8 bases map to TRBD2. J was trimmed by 10 bases and V by 5 bases; bases with no gene match: 13. CDR3 size: 15 residues. Germline CDR1 and CDR2: LGHNA and YSLEER.

The V gene is TRBV12-3 or TRBV12-4, the J gene TRBJ2-1; weak D call: TRBD2 (6 bases). With 3 bases removed from V and 10 bases from J, the gap between germline ends came to 19 bases. The length of the CDR3 is 15 residues. CDR3 in amino acids: CASSFGPSDVTEQFF. CDR3 nucleotide sequence: TGTGCCAGCAGTTTCGGGCCTAGCGATGTGACGGAGCAGTTCTTC.

V and J are TRBV28 and TRBJ2-7; a possible D gene is TRBD2 (6 bases). Looked up from germline, CDR1 is MDHEN and CDR2 is SYDVKM. Trimming pared 5 bases from V and 6 bases from J, leaving 14 bases between. The CDR3 covers 13 residues. CDR3 region: CASSLGDWSEQYF. For the CDR3, the DNA is TGTGCCAGCAGTCTCGGGGACTGGAGCGAGCAGTACTTC.

The chain uses TRBV20-1 and TRBJ1-2; D is unresolved. Germline lookup yields CDR1 DFQATT and CDR2 SNEGSKA (reference sequence). The CDR3 consists of 16 residues. V lost 0 bases to trimming and J lost 4 bases, with 18 bases between them. CDR3 nucleotide sequence: TGCAGTGCTAGAGATAGCACACTACCTCTCCTCTATGGCTACACCTTC. Encoded protein: CSARDSTLPLLYGYTF.

This chain joins TRBV29-1 and TRBJ2-3; D perhaps matches TRBD2 (6 bases). Trimming shortened V by 5 bases and J by 0 bases, and 15 bases separated the two germline ends. The CDR3 runs 15 residues. Germline V lookup: CDR1 SQVTM, CDR2 ANQGSEA. The CDR3 coding sequence is TGCAGCGTTCGGGGGTTATTATCTAGCACAGATACGCAGTATTTT. This gives the protein CSVRGLLSSTDTQYF.

The chain employs TRBV9 and TRBJ2-2; 7 positions match TRBD1. CDR3 length equals 16 residues. The germline V gene encodes CDR1 SGDLS and CDR2 YYNGEE. The trim removed 0 bases at V and 5 bases at J, leaving 7 bases unmatched. The CDR3 sequence: CASSVDTGQRTGELFF. Here the CDR3 DNA reads TGTGCCAGCAGCGTAGATACGGGACAGAGGACCGGGGAGCTGTTTTTT.

This clonotype was picked up a small number of times. The rearrangement joins TRBV27 to TRBJ2-2; D is uncertain. CDR3 size: 14 residues. Germline-derived CDR1 and CDR2 are MNHEY and SMNVEV (reference sequence). Trimming took off 0 bases at V and 9 bases at J, with 11 bases between the two ends. The CDR3 is CASSLSIDTRELFF. DNA of the CDR3: TGTGCCAGCAGTTTATCTATTGATACTCGGGAGCTGTTTTTT.

With regard to this clonotype: A clone one base away is much larger, so this may be a read error. The chain recombines TRBV20-1 with TRBJ2-3; 9 positions match TRBD2. This CDR3 spans 16 amino acids. CDR1 is DFQATT, CDR2 SNEGSKA, per germline (reference sequence). V was pared by 6 bases and J by 1 base, with 11 bases of the junction left unmatched. The CDR3 DNA sequence: TGCAGTGCCACTCCGGTTCTAGCGGGACGCACAGATACGCAGTATTTT. Residues: CSATPVLAGRTDTQYF.

The table lists this clonotype with a few counts. The CDR3 region has the DNA TGTGCCAGCAATTGGCGCGATGAAAAACTGTTTTTT. It yields the protein CASNWRDEKLFF. The gene calls are TRBV28 and TRBJ1-4; D unresolved. V lost 7 bases and J 6 bases, leaving 9 bases between the germline ends. From germline, CDR1 is MDHEN and CDR2 SYDVKM. There are 12 residues in the CDR3.

V and J are TRBV10-3 and TRBJ1-1; weak D call: TRBD1 (5 bases). Germline V gene data show CDR1 as ENHRY and CDR2 as SYGVKD. The CDR3 runs 14 residues. V was trimmed by 4 bases and J by 3 bases, leaving 12 bases between them. The CDR3 bases are TGTGCCATCAGTGTGAGGCAAGGGGACACTGAAGCTTTCTTT. Its protein product is CAISVRQGDTEAFF.

This chain uses TRBV4-2 with TRBJ1-5; D is undetermined. The V end was cut by 1 base, the J end by 1 base, with 8 bases between. The CDR3 length is 15 residues. The germline V gene encodes CDR1 LGHNA and CDR2 YNFKEQ. CDR3 sequence reads: CASSQGPGSNQPQHF. The CDR3 coding sequence is TGTGCCAGCAGCCAAGGGCCGGGCAGCAATCAGCCCCAGCATTTT.

This chain uses TRBV9 with TRBJ2-7; D remains ambiguous. The CDR3 totals 11 residues. Germline assignment: CDR1 SGDLS and CDR2 YYNGEE. V lost 4 bases and J lost 8, with 10 bases in between. The DNA for the CDR3 is TGTGCCAGCAGCCCCAGAACGAAGCAGTACGTC. Translated, it gives CASSPRTKQYV.

This chain joins TRBV27 and TRBJ1-2; the match to TRBD1 covers 7 bases. In germline, CDR1 is MNHEY, CDR2 SMNVEV (reference sequence). Germline trimming cut 6 bases from V and 3 bases from J; bases unmatched to any gene: 10. The length of the CDR3 is 15 residues. CDR3 sequence reads: CASSPGGGADYGYTF. The CDR3 nucleotides read TGTGCCAGCAGCCCAGGGGGGGGCGCAGACTATGGCTACACCTTC.

This clonotype came up many times. V usage is TRBV7-2 and J usage is TRBJ2-3, with TRBD2 matching 13 bases. Germline CDR1 is SGHTA and CDR2 is FQGNSA. J was trimmed by 0 bases and V by 4 bases; bases with no gene match: 1. This CDR3 is 16 amino acids long. The CDR3 DNA reads TGTGCCAGCAGCTCGGGACTAGCGGGGAGCACAGATACGCAGTATTTT. It translates to CASSSGLAGSTDTQYF.

This clonotype appeared a few times. The chain links TRBV6-5 to TRBJ2-5, with TRBD1 identical over 8 bases. This CDR3 contains 16 residues. Unmatched junction bases numbered 6, after V lost 0 bases and J lost 3 bases. Per the germline V gene, CDR1 is MNHEY and CDR2 is SVGAGI. The CDR3 nucleotides read TGTGCCAGCAGTTACTCGATGGACAGGGTAAAAGAGACCCAGTACTTC. Translation gives CASSYSMDRVKETQYF.

The genes are TRBV29-1 and TRBJ2-7; 8 bases match TRBD1. The CDR3 extends over 12 amino acids. J gave up 5 bases and V 6 bases, and 6 bases lay outside the gene matches. CDR1 is SQVTM and CDR2 is ANQGSEA in the germline V gene. Here the CDR3 DNA reads TGCAGCGTCGCGGACAGGGCCGACGAGCAGTACTTC. It codes for CSVADRADEQYF.

This clonotype has just a few counts. The chain couples TRBV20-1 to TRBJ1-2, with D perhaps TRBD1 (5 bases). This CDR3 has 13 amino acids. Germline V gives CDR1 DFQATT, CDR2 SNEGSKA (reference sequence). The CDR3 loop is CSLMRGSFYGYTF. The CDR3 bases are TGCAGCCTGATGAGGGGATCATTCTATGGCTACACCTTC.